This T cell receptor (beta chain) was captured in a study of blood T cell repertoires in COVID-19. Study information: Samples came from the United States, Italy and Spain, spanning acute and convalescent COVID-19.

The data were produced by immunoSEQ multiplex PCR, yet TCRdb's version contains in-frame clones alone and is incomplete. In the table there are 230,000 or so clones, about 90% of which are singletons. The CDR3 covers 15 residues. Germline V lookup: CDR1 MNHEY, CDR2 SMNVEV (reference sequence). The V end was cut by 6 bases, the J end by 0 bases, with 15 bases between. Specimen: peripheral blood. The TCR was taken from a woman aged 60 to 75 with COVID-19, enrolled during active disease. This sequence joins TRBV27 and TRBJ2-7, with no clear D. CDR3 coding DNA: TGTGCCAGCAGGCCAAGTACGAGAAGCTCCTACGAGCAGTACTTC. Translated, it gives CASRPSTRSSYEQYF.